This T cell receptor (beta chain) is from a study of yellow fever vaccine responses in identical twins. TCRdb analysed the RT-PCR reads with MiXCR anew, one entry per CDR3 protein. The table lists about 23,000 distinct CDR3 sequences, around four fifths of them singletons. Regarding this clonotype: Its target is unknown.

V gave up 5 bases and J gave up 1 base; unmatched junction bases: 5. CDR3 length: 15 amino acids. CDR1 is SGHVS, CDR2 FNYEAQ, per germline. Regarding the study as a whole: Each twin's T cell response to the vaccine was reported to look partly convergent and partly personalized.

The chain recombines TRBV7-6 with TRBJ2-7; 10 nucleotides match TRBD2. The sample in question was T cells from blood (PBMCs), unsorted or a sorted subset (not recorded which), obtained before or after yellow fever vaccination (not recorded which). The TCR sequence derives from a woman aged 18-29 years who received the yellow fever vaccine. The CDR3 loop reads CASSPISGRSYEQYF. CDR3 DNA: TGTGCCAGCAGCCCGATTAGCGGGAGGTCCTACGAGCAGTACTTC.